Shown below are 26 T cell receptor beta chains from a single sample sequenced in a study of a mutant IDH1 vaccine in newly diagnosed glioma. These receptors have no identified antigens. Time point in this sample: week 23, last vaccination. In the vaccine, a single dose held 300 ug of the mutant IDH1 20-mer peptide, along with topical imiquimod. Data came from immunoSEQ multiplex PCR; TCRdb stores just in-frame clones and leaves some out. The table has 25,000 to 35,000 clones, roughly 90% seen once. The material was PBMCs, obtained from a glioma patient whose treatment included an IDH1 peptide vaccine. Source of these receptors: a man aged 35-49 years with glioma.

The rearrangement joins TRBV28 to TRBJ2-7; the match to TRBD1 covers 7 bases. From germline, CDR1 is MDHEN and CDR2 SYDVKM. The V gene end was trimmed by 3 bases and the J gene end by 5 bases; junction bases not matched to a gene: 1. The CDR3 length is 12 residues. The CDR3: CASSLDRHEQYF. The CDR3 DNA follows: TGTGCCAGCAGTTTGGACAGGCACGAGCAGTACTTC.

V usage is TRBV20-1 and J usage is TRBJ2-7; D call uncertain. V was clipped by 3 bases and J by 7 bases, with 10 bases between them. The germline V gene has CDR1 DFQATT and CDR2 SNEGSKA (reference sequence). This CDR3 spans 11 amino acids. In nucleotides, the CDR3 is TGCAGTGCTAGCGCGTTGGGTGAGCAGTACGTC. Translated, it gives CSASALGEQYV.

CDR3 bases: TGTGCCTGGAGTAGGAACAGGGGTGCGGTGGCTGAAGCTTTCTTT. Encoded protein: CAWSRNRGAVAEAFF. V is TRBV30 and J is TRBJ1-1; 7 nucleotides line up with TRBD1. The CDR3 consists of 15 residues. Germline-derived CDR1 and CDR2 are GTSNPN and SVGIG (reference sequence). With V trimmed by 2 bases and J by 6 bases, 12 bases remained unmatched.

The chain uses TRBV10-1 and TRBJ1-1; no definite D call. Between the trimmed V and J ends, which lost 0 bases and 1 base, there was a span of 6 bases. CDR3 length: 14 residues. Germline CDR1 is WNHNN and CDR2 is SYGVQD (reference sequence). The CDR3 sequence: CASSESPGNTEAFF. CDR3 DNA sequence: TGCGCCAGCAGTGAGTCGCCAGGGAACACTGAAGCTTTCTTT.

The chain links TRBV6-5 to TRBJ1-1; TRBD1 might be the D (6 bases). The germline CDR1 and CDR2 sequences are MNHEY and SVGAGI. Trimming took 5 bases from V and 1 from J, leaving 14 bases between them. The CDR3 is 15 residues long. CDR3 sequence reads: CASSPYVRGNTEAFF. CDR3 nucleotide sequence: TGTGCCAGCAGTCCTTACGTCAGGGGGAACACTGAAGCTTTCTTT.

The chain recombines TRBV5-1 with TRBJ2-3; D uncertain. The CDR3 is 15 residues long. Germline V gene lookup returns CDR1 SGHRS and CDR2 YFSETQ. V was clipped by 2 bases and J by 0 bases, with 10 bases between them. The CDR3 DNA reads as TGCGCCAGCAGCTTCGTAGGAGCTAGCACAGATACGCAGTATTTT. It is translated as CASSFVGASTDTQYF.

V usage is TRBV28 and J usage is TRBJ1-2; D may be TRBD1 (5 bases). The germline V and J ends were trimmed by 6 bases and 4 bases, with 12 bases remaining between them. The CDR3 is 13 residues long. The germline V gene encodes CDR1 MDHEN and CDR2 SYDVKM. In DNA, the CDR3 is TGTGCCAGCAGCCCCGGGACCCTCTATGGCTACACCTTC. Protein: CASSPGTLYGYTF.

The chain is built from TRBV6-5 and TRBJ1-1, with a tentative D call TRBD1 (5 bases). Germline lookup yields CDR1 MNHEY and CDR2 SVGAGI. The CDR3 runs to 14 residues. Trimming took off 3 bases at V and 0 bases at J, with 8 bases between the two ends. The CDR3 region is CASSYLQVNTEAFF. CDR3 DNA sequence: TGTGCCAGCAGTTATTTACAGGTGAACACTGAAGCTTTCTTT.

The chain couples TRBV15 to TRBJ2-5; D remains unclear. CDR3 size: 14 residues. Germline V gene lookup returns CDR1 LNHNV and CDR2 YYDKDF (reference sequence). V was shortened by 2 bases and J by 0 bases, with 7 bases between the two germline ends. CDR3 in DNA: TGTGCCACCAGCAGACCTGGATACCAAGAGACCCAGTACTTC. It encodes CATSRPGYQETQYF.

This chain uses TRBV29-1 with TRBJ1-1, with D maybe TRBD1 (5 bases). Trimming removed 2 bases at V and 2 bases at J, with 12 bases between. CDR3 length: 14 residues. Germline-derived CDR1 and CDR2 are SQVTM and ANQGSEA. The CDR3 spells CSVEKGRGNTEAFF. DNA of the CDR3: TGCAGCGTTGAAAAGGGTAGGGGAAACACTGAAGCTTTCTTT.

The V gene is TRBV6-6, the J gene TRBJ2-1; no reliable D call. CDR3 size: 14 residues. Per germline, CDR1 MNHNY and CDR2 SVGAGI (reference sequence). V lost 0 bases, J lost 9 bases, and 12 bases lay in between. This chain's CDR3 is CASSYSPGITEQFF. The CDR3 region has the DNA TGTGCCAGCAGTTACTCGCCCGGCATCACTGAGCAGTTCTTC.

The chain joins TRBV28 to TRBJ1-2; 7 positions agree with TRBD1. The CDR3 consists of 16 residues. V lost 6 bases and J lost 5; bases outside the gene matches: 15. Germline lookup yields CDR1 MDHEN and CDR2 SYDVKM. The CDR3 DNA follows: TGTGCCAGCAGCCCCCCGGGGTTGAGGGGGCTGTATGGCTACACCTTC. This sequence encodes CASSPPGLRGLYGYTF.

The J gene is TRBJ1-1, the V gene TRBV7-9; D remains ambiguous. Trimming shortened V by 0 bases and J by 7 bases, and 6 bases separated the two germline ends. The CDR3 consists of 12 residues. Germline V CDR1 and CDR2: SEHNR, FQNEAQ (reference sequence). The CDR3 DNA sequence: TGTGCCAGCAGCTTAGCGGCCAGTGAAGCTTTCTTT. Residues: CASSLAASEAFF.

This clone was counted a single time. The V gene is TRBV19, the J gene TRBJ1-5; a weak D match, TRBD1 (6 bases). The germline V and J ends were trimmed by 1 base and 2 bases, with 15 bases remaining between them. Germline CDR1 reads LNHDA; CDR2 reads SQIVND (reference sequence). The CDR3 totals 17 residues. CDR3 in DNA: TGTGCCAGTAGTATAGGTAAGGGGACAAGGGGCAATCAGCCCCAGCATTTT. This encodes CASSIGKGTRGNQPQHF.

The V call is TRBV30, the J call TRBJ1-2; D remains unclear. With 3 bases removed from V and 2 bases from J, the gap between germline ends came to 10 bases. CDR1 is GTSNPN, CDR2 SVGIG, per germline (reference sequence). This CDR3 comprises 13 residues. This chain's CDR3 is CAWRLAGNYGYTF. The CDR3 region has the DNA TGTGCCTGGAGGCTGGCGGGGAACTATGGCTACACCTTC.

The table lists this clone with a count of one. V usage is TRBV21-1 and J usage is TRBJ1-4. TRBV21-1 corresponds to a pseudogene. The CDR3 sequence is 15 residues long. CDR3 protein: CASSPLTGWREKLFF. DNA of the CDR3: TGTGCCAGCAGCCCCCTAACAGGTTGGAGGGAAAAACTGTTTTTT.

The chain employs TRBV5-6 and TRBJ1-2; 7 bases map to TRBD1. J lost 8 bases, V lost 1 base, and 2 bases had no gene match. Germline V gene sequence: CDR1 SGHDT, CDR2 YYEEEE. This CDR3 region has 12 residues. CDR3 amino acids: CASSLTGVGYTF. The CDR3 DNA is TGTGCCAGCAGCTTGACAGGGGTCGGCTACACCTTC.

The chain joins TRBV7-2 to TRBJ2-7, with unresolved D. Between the trimmed V and J ends, which lost 5 bases and 5 bases, there was a span of 10 bases. CDR1 is SGHTA and CDR2 is FQGNSA in the germline V gene. The CDR3 spans 12 residues. Written as DNA, the CDR3 is TGTGCCAGCAGCCCAACCGTCGACGAGCAGTACTTC. Translated: CASSPTVDEQYF. Based on the CDR3 plus reference TRBV7-2 and TRBJ2-7, the full variable domain is GAGVSQSPSNKVTEKGKDVELRCDPISGHTALYWYRQSLGQGLEFLIYFQGNSAPDKSGLPSDRFSAERTGGSVSTLTIQRTQQEDSAVYLCASSPTVDEQYFGPGTRLTVT.

The gene calls are TRBV9 and TRBJ2-7; D may match TRBD1 or TRBD2 (5 bases each). V lost 0 bases and J 0 bases, leaving 16 bases between the germline ends. Germline values: CDR1 SGDLS, CDR2 YYNGEE. This CDR3 is built from 17 residues. CDR3 in amino acids: CASSVDVYGADSYEQYF. The CDR3 DNA is TGTGCCAGCAGCGTAGATGTATACGGGGCTGACTCCTACGAGCAGTACTTC.

CDR3 amino acids: CASSSTSNTEAFF. CDR3 nucleotide sequence: TGTGCCAGCAGCTCCACCTCGAACACTGAAGCTTTCTTT. The chain is built from TRBV7-3 and TRBJ1-1; D not resolved. The CDR3 loop spans 13 amino acids. Germline V CDR1 and CDR2: SGHTA, FQGTGA. The V and J ends lost 4 bases and 1 base respectively, with 7 bases between them.

This clone was picked up one time. The V and J genes are TRBV27 and TRBJ1-6; unclear D gene. The germline V gene has CDR1 MNHEY and CDR2 SMNVEV (reference sequence). This CDR3 comprises 14 residues. Trimming left V 3 bases short and J 10 bases short, with 13 bases between. The CDR3 sequence: CASSFAGFESPLHF. CDR3 nucleotide sequence: TGTGCCAGCAGTTTTGCAGGATTTGAATCACCCCTCCACTTT.

This rearrangement joins TRBV10-3 to TRBJ2-7; TRBD2 matches at 15 bases. The V and J ends lost 8 bases and 0 bases, in that order; junction bases with no gene match: 5. This CDR3 spans 16 amino acids. Germline CDR1 reads ENHRY; CDR2 reads SYGVKD. CDR3 DNA sequence: TGTGCCATCTCCGGACTAGCGGGAGGGAGCTCCTACGAGCAGTACTTC. Protein sequence: CAISGLAGGSSYEQYF.

The V call is TRBV7-8, the J call TRBJ2-4, with D uncertain. This CDR3 is 15 amino acids long. The V end lost 7 bases, the J end lost 9 bases, and 22 bases lay between the germline ends. Germline V gene lookup returns CDR1 SGHVS and CDR2 FQNEAQ. This CDR3 is CASTWASEPGSIQYF. The CDR3 bases are TGTGCCAGCACCTGGGCGAGCGAGCCAGGAAGCATTCAGTACTTC.

V is TRBV27 and J is TRBJ1-5; D is uncertain. Germline CDR1 reads MNHEY; CDR2 reads SMNVEV (reference sequence). This CDR3 comprises 12 residues. The V end was cut by 9 bases, the J end by 3 bases, with 9 bases between. CDR3 region: CASGRPNQPQHF. DNA for the CDR3: TGTGCCAGTGGACGGCCCAATCAGCCCCAGCATTTT.

The chain links TRBV12-5 to TRBJ2-1, with TRBD1 matching over 9 bases. CDR1 and CDR2 (germline): LGHNT, FRNRAP. V gave up 5 bases and J gave up 6 bases; unmatched junction bases: 8. This CDR3 has 15 residues. The CDR3 reads CASGTGQGTINEQFF. The CDR3 DNA follows: TGTGCTAGTGGTACCGGACAGGGGACCATCAATGAGCAGTTCTTC.

The V and J genes are TRBV28 and TRBJ2-4; D remains unclear. V was clipped by 2 bases and J by 0 bases, with 8 bases between them. CDR1 and CDR2 (germline): MDHEN, SYDVKM. The CDR3 extends over 15 amino acids. CDR3 DNA sequence: TGTGCCAGCAGTTTAACTCGACTAGCCAAAAACATTCAGTACTTC. Protein product: CASSLTRLAKNIQYF.